This is a list of T cell receptor beta chains from one sample in a study of naive and memory T cell subsets. MiXCR, run by TCRdb on the UMI-ligation and nested PCR reads, gives a single entry per CDR3 protein. This table has 75,000 to 85,000 distinct CDR3 sequences, over 10% appearing once. Sequenced material: central memory CD4+ T cells from blood. The receptors derive from a human donor in good health. Both conserved end residues are part of each CDR3.

j_call: TRBJ2-2; v_call: TRBV11-2; cdr3_aa: CASSSLKDSRTGELFF
j_call: TRBJ2-7; v_call: TRBV27; cdr3_aa: CASSTQGPSYYEQYF
j_call: TRBJ2-1; v_call: TRBV7-9; cdr3_aa: CASSPLTGKAARGQNEQFF
j_call: TRBJ2-1; v_call: TRBV5-6; cdr3_aa: CASSPFYDEQFF
j_call: TRBJ2-5; v_call: TRBV24-1; cdr3_aa: CATSDFVGGGRETQYF
j_call: TRBJ1-5; v_call: TRBV28; cdr3_aa: CASSLGQPQHF
j_call: TRBJ1-5; v_call: TRBV19; cdr3_aa: CASSIKGPAQPQHF
j_call: TRBJ1-2; v_call: TRBV7-2; cdr3_aa: CASSPRTVSYGYTF
j_call: TRBJ2-3; v_call: TRBV6-5; cdr3_aa: CASSRSNTQYF
j_call: TRBJ2-5; v_call: TRBV10-3; cdr3_aa: CAISPGTYNQETQYF
j_call: TRBJ1-3; v_call: TRBV6-1; cdr3_aa: CASSVHERYSGNTIYF
j_call: TRBJ2-1; v_call: TRBV5-4; cdr3_aa: CASSLGGGTVLSYNEQFF
j_call: TRBJ2-1; v_call: TRBV10-3; cdr3_aa: CAIRLAGYNEQFF
j_call: TRBJ1-2; v_call: TRBV30; cdr3_aa: CAWSGRYGYTF
j_call: TRBJ2-7; v_call: TRBV20-1; cdr3_aa: CSARDERSGNEQYF
j_call: TRBJ2-3; v_call: TRBV23-1; cdr3_aa: CASSQPPGPHDGLGADTQYF
j_call: TRBJ2-1; v_call: TRBV2; cdr3_aa: CASWTGSYNEEFF
j_call: TRBJ1-3; v_call: TRBV30; cdr3_aa: CAWSVTGTAGNTIYF
j_call: TRBJ2-1; v_call: TRBV6-6; cdr3_aa: CASSYSTGTSGNRNEQFF
j_call: TRBJ1-5; v_call: TRBV7-2; cdr3_aa: CASSLVGIGNQPQHF
j_call: TRBJ1-6; v_call: TRBV5-1; cdr3_aa: CASSLQSADSPLHF
j_call: TRBJ1-4; v_call: TRBV5-1; cdr3_aa: CASSTRGFVDEKLFF
j_call: TRBJ2-3; v_call: TRBV7-2; cdr3_aa: CASTSFSTDTQYF
j_call: TRBJ2-1; v_call: TRBV28; cdr3_aa: CASSLTGEGDEQFF
j_call: TRBJ2-1; v_call: TRBV9; cdr3_aa: CASSLTEGLAGRDEQFF
j_call: TRBJ2-7; v_call: TRBV12-3/TRBV12-4; cdr3_aa: CASSLRTSGGREQYF
j_call: TRBJ1-2; v_call: TRBV29-1; cdr3_aa: CSVAPRGGYGYTF
j_call: TRBJ2-7; v_call: TRBV4-1; cdr3_aa: CASSKASLGVYSEQYF
j_call: TRBJ1-4; v_call: TRBV7-2; cdr3_aa: CASSSTGATNEKLFF
j_call: TRBJ1-1; v_call: TRBV6-6; cdr3_aa: CASSEEEIEAFF
j_call: TRBJ2-3; v_call: TRBV10-3; cdr3_aa: CAITPTGDTQYF
j_call: TRBJ2-1; v_call: TRBV5-4; cdr3_aa: CASSWGGDRGRNEQFF
j_call: TRBJ1-1; v_call: TRBV28; cdr3_aa: CASSLQGIEAFF
j_call: TRBJ2-1; v_call: TRBV20-1; cdr3_aa: CSAGSVRYNEQFF
j_call: TRBJ2-3; v_call: TRBV29-1; cdr3_aa: CSVERPFSGRHTDTQYF
j_call: TRBJ2-5; v_call: TRBV2; cdr3_aa: CASSGEETQYF
j_call: TRBJ2-7; v_call: TRBV30; cdr3_aa: CAWSPGLAISVGYEQYF
j_call: TRBJ2-1; v_call: TRBV10-3; cdr3_aa: CAISDSREGGSHYNEQFF
j_call: TRBJ2-5; v_call: TRBV7-6; cdr3_aa: CASSLTGDSQETQYF
j_call: TRBJ2-7; v_call: TRBV5-1; cdr3_aa: CASSWDPAYEQYF
j_call: TRBJ2-5; v_call: TRBV5-1; cdr3_aa: CASSLGRGQETQYF
j_call: TRBJ1-2; v_call: TRBV5-6; cdr3_aa: CASSSAKQGAYGYTF